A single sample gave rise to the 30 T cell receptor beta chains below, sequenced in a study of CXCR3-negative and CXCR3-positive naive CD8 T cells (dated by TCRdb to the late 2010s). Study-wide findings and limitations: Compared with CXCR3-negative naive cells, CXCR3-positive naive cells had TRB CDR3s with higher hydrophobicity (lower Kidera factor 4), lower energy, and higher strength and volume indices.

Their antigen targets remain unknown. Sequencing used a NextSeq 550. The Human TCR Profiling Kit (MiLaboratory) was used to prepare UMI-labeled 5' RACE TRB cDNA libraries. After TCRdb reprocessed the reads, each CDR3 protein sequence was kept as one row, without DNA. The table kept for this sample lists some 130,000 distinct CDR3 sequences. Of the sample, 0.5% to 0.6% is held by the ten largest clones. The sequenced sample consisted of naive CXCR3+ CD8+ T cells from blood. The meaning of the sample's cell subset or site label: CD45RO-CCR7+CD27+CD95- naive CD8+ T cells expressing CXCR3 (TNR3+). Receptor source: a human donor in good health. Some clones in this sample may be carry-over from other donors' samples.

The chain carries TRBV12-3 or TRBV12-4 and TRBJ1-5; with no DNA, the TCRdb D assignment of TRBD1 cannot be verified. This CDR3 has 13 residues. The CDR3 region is CASTFGSGQPQHF.

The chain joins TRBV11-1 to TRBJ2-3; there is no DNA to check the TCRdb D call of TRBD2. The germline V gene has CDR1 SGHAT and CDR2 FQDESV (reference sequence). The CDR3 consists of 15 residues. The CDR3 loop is CASSWTSGDTDTQYF.

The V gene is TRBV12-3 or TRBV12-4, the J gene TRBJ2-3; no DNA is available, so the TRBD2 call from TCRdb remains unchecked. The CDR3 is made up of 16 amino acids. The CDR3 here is CASSPGSGGALDTQYF.

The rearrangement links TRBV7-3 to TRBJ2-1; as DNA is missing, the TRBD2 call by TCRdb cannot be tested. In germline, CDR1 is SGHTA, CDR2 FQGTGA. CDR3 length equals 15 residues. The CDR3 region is CASSSEGTLSNEQFF.

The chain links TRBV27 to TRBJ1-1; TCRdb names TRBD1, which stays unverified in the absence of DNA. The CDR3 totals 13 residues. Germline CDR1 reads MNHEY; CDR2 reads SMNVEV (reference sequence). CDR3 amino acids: CASSLQGPAEAFF.

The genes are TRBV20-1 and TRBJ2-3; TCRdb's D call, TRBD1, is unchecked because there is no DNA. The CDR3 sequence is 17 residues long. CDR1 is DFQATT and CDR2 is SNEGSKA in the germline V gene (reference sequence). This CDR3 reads CSARHAAEPKPPDTQYF.

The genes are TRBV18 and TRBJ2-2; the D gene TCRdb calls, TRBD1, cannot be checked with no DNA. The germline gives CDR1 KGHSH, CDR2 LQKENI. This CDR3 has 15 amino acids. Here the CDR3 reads CASSPSTTGAGELFF.

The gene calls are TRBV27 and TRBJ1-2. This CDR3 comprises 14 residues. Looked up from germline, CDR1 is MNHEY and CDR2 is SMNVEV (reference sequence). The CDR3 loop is CASSSLGSPYGYTF.

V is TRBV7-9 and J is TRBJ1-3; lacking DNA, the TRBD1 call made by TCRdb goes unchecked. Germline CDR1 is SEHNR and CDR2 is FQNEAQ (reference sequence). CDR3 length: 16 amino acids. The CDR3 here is CASSGNRGRNGNTIYF.

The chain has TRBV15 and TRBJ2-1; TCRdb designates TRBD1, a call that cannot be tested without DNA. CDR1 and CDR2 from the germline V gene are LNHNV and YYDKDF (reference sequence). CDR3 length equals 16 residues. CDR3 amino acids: CATSYSRTGGYNEQFF.

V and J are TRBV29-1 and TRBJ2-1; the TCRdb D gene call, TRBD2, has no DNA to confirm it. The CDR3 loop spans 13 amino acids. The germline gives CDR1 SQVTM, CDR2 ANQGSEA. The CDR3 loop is CSVWRVSYNEQFF.

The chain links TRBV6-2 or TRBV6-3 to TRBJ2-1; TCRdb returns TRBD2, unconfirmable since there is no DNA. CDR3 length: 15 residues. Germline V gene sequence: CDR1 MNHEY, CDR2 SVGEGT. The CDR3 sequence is CASTAGRSTYNEQFF.

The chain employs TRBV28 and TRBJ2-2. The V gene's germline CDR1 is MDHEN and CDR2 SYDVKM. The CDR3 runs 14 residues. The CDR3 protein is CASSPRLMSGELFF.

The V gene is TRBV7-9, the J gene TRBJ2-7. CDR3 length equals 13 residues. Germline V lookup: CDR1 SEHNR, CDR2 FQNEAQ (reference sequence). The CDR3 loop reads CASSSRSADEQYF. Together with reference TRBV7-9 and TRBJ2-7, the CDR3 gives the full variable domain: DTGVSQNPRHKITKRGQNVTFRCDPISEHNRLYWYRQTLGQGPEFLTYFQNEAQLEKSRLLSDRFSAERPKGSFSTLEIQRTEQGDSAMYLCASSSRSADEQYFGPGTRLTVT.

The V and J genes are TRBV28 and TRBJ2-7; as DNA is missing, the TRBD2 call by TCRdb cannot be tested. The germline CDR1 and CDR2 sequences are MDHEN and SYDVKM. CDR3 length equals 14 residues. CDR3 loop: CASSLGMGAYEQYF. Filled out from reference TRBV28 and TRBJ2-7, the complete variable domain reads DVKVTQSSRYLVKRTGEKVFLECVQDMDHENMFWYRQDPGLGLRLIYFSYDVKMKEKGDIPEGYSVSREKKERFSLILESASTNQTSMYLCASSLGMGAYEQYFGPGTRLTVT.

CDR3 protein: CASSHLGVQPQHF. This chain connects TRBV4-1 to TRBJ1-5; the D gene TCRdb calls, TRBD1, cannot be checked with no DNA. The CDR3 spans 13 residues. Germline loops: CDR1 MGHRA, CDR2 YSYEKL.

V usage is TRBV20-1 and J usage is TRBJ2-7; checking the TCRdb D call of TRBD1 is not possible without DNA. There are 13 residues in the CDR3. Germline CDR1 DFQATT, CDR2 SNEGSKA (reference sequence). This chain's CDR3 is CSATGGVSYEQYF.

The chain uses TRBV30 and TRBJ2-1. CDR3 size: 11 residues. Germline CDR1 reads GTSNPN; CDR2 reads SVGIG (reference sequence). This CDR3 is CAWSVQNEQFF.

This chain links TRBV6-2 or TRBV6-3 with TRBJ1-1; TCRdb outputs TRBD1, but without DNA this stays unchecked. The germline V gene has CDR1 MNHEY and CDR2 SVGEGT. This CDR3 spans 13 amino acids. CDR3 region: CASNPQPNTEAFF.

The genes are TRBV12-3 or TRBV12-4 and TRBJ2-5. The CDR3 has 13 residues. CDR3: CASSSDGQETQYF.

The CDR3: CASSSRSRDLIYNEQFF. The rearrangement links TRBV28 to TRBJ2-1; TCRdb selects TRBD2, and the lack of DNA leaves this call unchecked. Germline CDR1 is MDHEN and CDR2 is SYDVKM. The CDR3 totals 17 residues.

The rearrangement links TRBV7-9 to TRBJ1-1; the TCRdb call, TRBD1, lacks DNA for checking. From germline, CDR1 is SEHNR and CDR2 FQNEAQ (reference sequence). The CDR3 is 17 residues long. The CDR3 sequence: CASSSPPVGGADTEAFF.

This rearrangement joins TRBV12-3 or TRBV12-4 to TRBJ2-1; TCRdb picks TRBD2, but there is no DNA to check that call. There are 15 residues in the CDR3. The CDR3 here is CASSFGLAGNNEQFF.

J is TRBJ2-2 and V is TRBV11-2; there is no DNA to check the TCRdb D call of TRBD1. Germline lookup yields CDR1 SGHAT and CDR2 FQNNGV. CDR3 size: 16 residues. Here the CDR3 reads CASSLGTVGTFGELFF. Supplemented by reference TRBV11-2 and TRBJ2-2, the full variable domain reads EAGVAQSPRYKIIEKRQSVAFWCNPISGHATLYWYQQILGQGPKLLIQFQNNGVVDDSQLPKDRFSAERLKGVDSTLKIQPAKLEDSAVYLCASSLGTVGTFGELFFGEGSRLTVL.

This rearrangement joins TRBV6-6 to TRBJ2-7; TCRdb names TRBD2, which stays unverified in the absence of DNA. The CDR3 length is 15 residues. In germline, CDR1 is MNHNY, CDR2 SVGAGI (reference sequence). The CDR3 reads CASSSNGRVGYEQYF.

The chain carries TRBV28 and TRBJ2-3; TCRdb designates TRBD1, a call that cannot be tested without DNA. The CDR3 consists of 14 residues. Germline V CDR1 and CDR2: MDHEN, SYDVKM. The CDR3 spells CASSFHSGTDTQYF.

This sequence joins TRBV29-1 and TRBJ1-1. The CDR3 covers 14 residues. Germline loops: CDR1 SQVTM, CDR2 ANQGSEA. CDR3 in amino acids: CSVEDPTDGTEAFF.

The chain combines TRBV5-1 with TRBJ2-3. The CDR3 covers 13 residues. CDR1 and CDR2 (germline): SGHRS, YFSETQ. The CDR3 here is CASSELWTDTQYF.

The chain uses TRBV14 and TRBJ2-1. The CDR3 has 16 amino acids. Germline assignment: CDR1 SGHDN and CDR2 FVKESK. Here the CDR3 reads CASSQVLRKTYNEQFF. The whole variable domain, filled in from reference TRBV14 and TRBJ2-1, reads EAGVTQFPSHSVIEKGQTVTLRCDPISGHDNLYWYRRVMGKEIKFLLHFVKESKQDESGMPNNRFLAERTGGTYSTLKVQPAELEDSGVYFCASSQVLRKTYNEQFFGPGTRLTVL.

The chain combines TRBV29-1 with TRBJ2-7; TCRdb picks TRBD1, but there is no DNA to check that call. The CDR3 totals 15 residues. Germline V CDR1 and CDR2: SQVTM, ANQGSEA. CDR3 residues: CSVEGPGQGMYEQYF.